The 32 T cell receptor beta chains in this list originate from one sample, sequenced in a study of cytomegalovirus exposure and HLA in healthy donors (dated by TCRdb to 2017 to 2019). The method was the immunoSEQ multiplex PCR assay. For the multiplex PCR, a mixture combining 60 forward primers for TCR Vbeta segments and 13 reverse primers for TCR Jbeta segments was used. As stored in TCRdb, this immuneACCESS dataset retains in-frame rearrangements with V and J assigned. A fraction of the clones does not appear; measured against another copy, unresolved V genes explain less than half of the discrepancy, and the remainder lacks a known reason. The sample includes around 200,000 clones, with about 80% observed a single time. The ten largest clonotypes hold under 4.5% of the sample. Sequenced material: PBMCs. The receptors were sampled from a woman aged 25 to 39 in good health and CMV-seropositive.

The chain couples TRBV11-3 to TRBJ2-1, with TRBD1 identical over 9 bases. Germline V gives CDR1 SGHNT, CDR2 YENEEA. The CDR3 runs 17 residues. The ends lost 4 bases at V and 3 bases at J; junction bases unmatched: 10. The DNA for the CDR3 is TGTGCCAGCAGCTCGTCGTGGGGACAGGGAATCTACAATGAGCAGTTCTTC. It translates to CASSSSWGQGIYNEQFF.

The rearrangement uses TRBV27 and TRBJ1-5, with D unresolved. Germline-derived CDR1 and CDR2 are MNHEY and SMNVEV (reference sequence). The CDR3 runs 16 residues. Trimming left V 6 bases short and J 0 bases short, with 15 bases between. The CDR3 here is CASSPMAVNSNQPQHF. CDR3 bases: TGTGCCAGCAGCCCCATGGCAGTAAATAGCAATCAGCCCCAGCATTTT.

J is TRBJ2-3 and V is TRBV4-3, with D possibly being TRBD1 (6 bases). CDR1 and CDR2 (germline): LGHNA, YSLEER. V gave up 6 bases and J gave up 0 bases, with 10 bases separating them. CDR3 size: 14 residues. The CDR3 bases are TGCGCCAGCAGGACAGGCCCTAGCACAGATACGCAGTATTTT. The encoded protein is CASRTGPSTDTQYF.

V usage is TRBV11-3 and J usage is TRBJ2-5, with 8 nucleotides matching TRBD2. The CDR3 is 15 residues long. The germline V gene encodes CDR1 SGHNT and CDR2 YENEEA. V was clipped by 3 bases and J by 4 bases; unmatched bases: 7. The DNA for the CDR3 is TGTGCCAGCAGCTTCCTGAGCGGGGGAGGAGAGACCCAGTACTTC. It is translated as CASSFLSGGGETQYF.

CDR3 residues: CASRFSGGRGGELFF. The CDR3, as DNA: TGCGCCAGCAGATTTAGCGGGGGGCGAGGCGGGGAGCTGTTTTTT. J is TRBJ2-2 and V is TRBV4-1; 10 bases map to TRBD2. Germline CDR1 is MGHRA and CDR2 is YSYEKL. CDR3 length: 15 amino acids. The V and J ends lost 6 bases and 7 bases, in that order; junction bases with no gene match: 8.

The V and J genes are TRBV5-6 and TRBJ1-2, with 7 nucleotides matching TRBD1. V dropped 0 bases and J dropped 0; count of bases not matched to a gene: 5. Germline V gives CDR1 SGHDT, CDR2 YYEEEE. CDR3 length equals 16 residues. The CDR3 nucleotides read TGTGCCAGCAGCTTGGTCCGGGACAGAGCTAACTATGGCTACACCTTC. This codes for CASSLVRDRANYGYTF. Full variable domain (outside the CDR3, taken from reference TRBV5-6 and TRBJ1-2): DAGVTQSPTHLIKTRGQQVTLRCSPKSGHDTVSWYQQALGQGPQFIFQYYEEEERQRGNFPDRFSGHQFPNYSSELNVNALLLGDSALYLCASSLVRDRANYGYTFGSGTRLTVV.

The gene calls are TRBV5-1 and TRBJ1-2, with D maybe TRBD1 (6 bases). V lost 4 bases, J lost 7 bases, and 14 bases lay in between. The CDR3 has 13 amino acids. Germline V gives CDR1 SGHRS, CDR2 YFSETQ. CDR3 DNA sequence: TGCGCCAGCAGCGTCGACAGGTTACGTGGCTACACCTTC. Protein: CASSVDRLRGYTF. Drawing the rest from reference TRBV5-1 and TRBJ1-2, the complete variable domain is KAGVTQTPRYLIKTRGQQVTLSCSPISGHRSVSWYQQTPGQGLQFLFEYFSETQRNKGNFPGRFSGRQFSNSRSEMNVSTLELGDSALYLCASSVDRLRGYTFGSGTRLTVV.

The CDR3 DNA is TGTGCCAGCAGCGAAGACAGGAAAAGGAGCTCCTATAATTCACCCCTCCACTTT. Its translation: CASSEDRKRSSYNSPLHF. The chain is built from TRBV5-6 and TRBJ1-6, with a weak D call TRBD1 (6 bases). CDR1 is SGHDT and CDR2 is YYEEEE in the germline V gene. The V gene lost 4 bases and the J gene lost 0 bases, with 17 bases spanning the gap. The CDR3 spans 18 residues.

The rearrangement uses TRBV7-8 and TRBJ2-5; 10 nucleotides match TRBD2. The V and J ends lost 5 bases and 2 bases, in that order; junction bases with no gene match: 8. The CDR3 spans 16 residues. Looked up from germline, CDR1 is SGHVS and CDR2 is FQNEAQ. CDR3 amino acids: CASSTGTSVSQETQYF. CDR3 nucleotides: TGTGCCAGCAGCACCGGGACTAGCGTTTCTCAAGAGACCCAGTACTTC.

The DNA for the CDR3 is TGTGCCAGCAGCTTAGGGCTAGCGGGGGGCGAGCAGTACTTC. Translating it yields CASSLGLAGGEQYF. The chain recombines TRBV13 with TRBJ2-7, with 11 bases that match TRBD2. Germline loops: CDR1 PRHDT, CDR2 FYEKMQ (reference sequence). V shed 0 bases, J shed 6 bases, and the junction held 1 base outside the gene matches. This CDR3 contains 14 residues.

The chain carries TRBV10-2 and TRBJ2-3, with D possibly matching TRBD2 (6 bases). Trimming left V 2 bases short and J 1 base short, with 10 bases between. The CDR3 runs 15 residues. Germline V gene sequence: CDR1 WSHSY, CDR2 SAAADI. CDR3 sequence reads: CASSEMVAGTDTQYF. CDR3 bases: TGCGCCAGCAGTGAGATGGTAGCGGGCACAGATACGCAGTATTTT.

J is TRBJ1-2 and V is TRBV4-1; a weak D match, TRBD1 (5 bases). CDR3 length: 14 amino acids. The germline V gene has CDR1 MGHRA and CDR2 YSYEKL. Trimming removed 0 bases at V and 6 bases at J, with 11 bases between. The CDR3 coding sequence is TGCGCCAGCAGCCAAGATAGGGGATGGGATGGCTACACCTTC. Translating gives CASSQDRGWDGYTF.

This chain uses TRBV19 with TRBJ1-2, with TRBD1 as a possible D gene (6 bases). The V gene lost 6 bases and the J gene lost 4 bases, with 12 bases spanning the gap. Germline loops: CDR1 LNHDA, CDR2 SQIVND (reference sequence). The CDR3 is made up of 13 amino acids. The CDR3 loop reads CASRPQGIYGYTF. CDR3 coding DNA: TGTGCCAGTAGACCACAGGGTATCTATGGCTACACCTTC.

This clone was seen more than once but under ten times. The rearrangement uses TRBV4-2 and TRBJ2-7, with D unresolved. Germline V gives CDR1 LGHNA, CDR2 YNFKEQ. The V and J ends lost 0 bases and 4 bases respectively, with 13 bases between them. The CDR3 is 15 amino acids. Here the CDR3 DNA reads TGTGCCAGCAGCCAAGAGGCAGATGAGGTATACGAGCAGTACTTC. It codes for CASSQEADEVYEQYF.

J is TRBJ1-1 and V is TRBV30; D might be TRBD1 (6 bases). Germline V gives CDR1 GTSNPN, CDR2 SVGIG (reference sequence). The V end was cut by 4 bases, the J end by 0 bases, with 6 bases between. The CDR3 spans 12 residues. The chain's CDR3 is CAWTGVNTEAFF. DNA for the CDR3: TGTGCCTGGACAGGGGTGAACACTGAAGCTTTCTTT.

The gene calls are TRBV9 and TRBJ2-3; no reliable D call. Germline loops: CDR1 SGDLS, CDR2 YYNGEE. V lost 4 bases to trimming and J lost 6 bases, with 15 bases between them. CDR3 size: 14 residues. The CDR3: CASSPRSSADTQYF. The CDR3 nucleotides are TGTGCCAGCAGCCCGCGCTCCTCCGCGGATACGCAGTATTTT.

The CDR3: CASSLALAWQRSPLHF. CDR3 in DNA: TGTGCCAGCAGCTTAGCGCTAGCCTGGCAAAGATCACCCCTCCACTTT. V usage is TRBV7-8 and J usage is TRBJ1-6; D unresolved. Trimming stripped 0 bases from V and 10 bases from J, with 16 bases between. Germline V gives CDR1 SGHVS, CDR2 FQNEAQ. This CDR3 spans 16 amino acids.

The rearrangement uses TRBV6-6 and TRBJ2-2; 9 bases align to TRBD1. The V gene's germline CDR1 is MNHNY and CDR2 SVGAGI (reference sequence). The junction had 9 bases not matched to a gene; V was cut back by 7 bases and J by 6 bases. The CDR3 spans 15 residues. The CDR3 sequence is CASKPPDRGAGELFF. CDR3 DNA sequence: TGTGCCAGCAAGCCCCCGGACAGGGGAGCCGGGGAGCTGTTTTTT.

This clone has just a few counts. The CDR3 DNA reads as TGTGCCAGCAGACCGAGGTGGGGGCTAGCGGTCCAGAGAGATACGCAGTATTTT. Its protein is CASRPRWGLAVQRDTQYF. The V gene is TRBV11-2, the J gene TRBJ2-3, with D possibly being TRBD2 (7 bases). This CDR3 has 18 amino acids. Trimming left V 6 bases short and J 5 bases short, with 27 bases between. Per germline, CDR1 SGHAT and CDR2 FQNNGV.

The chain employs TRBV11-3 and TRBJ2-5, with a weak D call TRBD1 (6 bases). The CDR3 runs 12 residues. V was trimmed by 6 bases and J by 4 bases, leaving 9 bases between them. Germline-derived CDR1 and CDR2 are SGHNT and YENEEA. The CDR3 loop reads CASRQGLETQYF. CDR3 sequence (DNA): TGTGCCAGCAGGCAGGGGTTAGAGACCCAGTACTTC.

This chain uses TRBV19 with TRBJ2-7; D is uncertain. CDR1 is LNHDA and CDR2 is SQIVND in the germline V gene (reference sequence). Trimming took off 5 bases at V and 6 bases at J, with 17 bases between the two ends. There are 14 residues in the CDR3. Here the CDR3 reads CASSAVLSGGEQYF. CDR3 nucleotides: TGTGCCAGTAGTGCCGTATTGTCGGGTGGCGAGCAGTACTTC.

The chain links TRBV27 to TRBJ1-5; no reliable D call. V was cut by 4 bases and J by 2 bases, with 15 bases left in between. The germline V gene encodes CDR1 MNHEY and CDR2 SMNVEV (reference sequence). The CDR3 runs 16 residues. CDR3: CASSSVAGYGNQPQHF. The CDR3 DNA sequence: TGTGCCAGCAGTTCGGTCGCGGGGTATGGCAATCAGCCCCAGCATTTT.

The chain employs TRBV11-2 and TRBJ2-7, with 10 bases lining up with TRBD2. CDR1 and CDR2 from the germline V gene are SGHAT and FQNNGV. V gave up 3 bases and J gave up 1 base; unmatched junction bases: 3. There are 15 residues in the CDR3. The CDR3 nucleotides read TGTGCCAGCAGCTTGGGAGCGGGAGGGTCCTACGAGCAGTACTTC. This codes for CASSLGAGGSYEQYF.

Only one count was recorded for this clone. V is TRBV14 and J is TRBJ1-5; TRBD1 matches at 8 bases. CDR3 size: 20 residues. The germline gives CDR1 SGHDN, CDR2 FVKESK. J was trimmed by 0 bases and V by 0 bases; bases with no gene match: 13. In nucleotides, the CDR3 is TGTGCCAGCAGCCAAGAGGCTGCCGGACAGGGAAGAGTTAGCAATCAGCCCCAGCATTTT. Amino acids: CASSQEAAGQGRVSNQPQHF.

V and J are TRBV5-1 and TRBJ2-2; perhaps TRBD1 as D (6 bases). Trimming removed 0 bases from V and 5 bases from J, with 8 bases in between. From germline, CDR1 is SGHRS and CDR2 YFSETQ. The length of the CDR3 is 14 residues. The CDR3 sequence is CASSLEQGTGELFF. The CDR3 bases are TGCGCCAGCAGCTTGGAACAGGGTACCGGGGAGCTGTTTTTT. Looking up the rest from reference TRBV5-1 and TRBJ2-2 gives the full variable domain: KAGVTQTPRYLIKTRGQQVTLSCSPISGHRSVSWYQQTPGQGLQFLFEYFSETQRNKGNFPGRFSGRQFSNSRSEMNVSTLELGDSALYLCASSLEQGTGELFFGEGSRLTVL.

The chain couples TRBV7-9 to TRBJ2-7, with TRBD2 matching over 7 bases. CDR3 length: 13 residues. Trimming removed 5 bases from V and 6 bases from J; junction bases left unmatched: 7. Germline V CDR1 and CDR2: SEHNR, FQNEAQ (reference sequence). CDR3 region: CASSRAGGGEQYF. DNA for the CDR3: TGTGCCAGCAGCCGTGCGGGCGGGGGCGAGCAGTACTTC. The entire variable domain, with the rest obtained from reference TRBV7-9 and TRBJ2-7, is as follows: DTGVSQNPRHKITKRGQNVTFRCDPISEHNRLYWYRQTLGQGPEFLTYFQNEAQLEKSRLLSDRFSAERPKGSFSTLEIQRTEQGDSAMYLCASSRAGGGEQYFGPGTRLTVT.

The CDR3, as DNA: TGTGCCAGCAGCTTCGCGAGCGGGAGTGGCTACGAGCAGTACTTC. This gives the protein CASSFASGSGYEQYF. V usage is TRBV11-2 and J usage is TRBJ2-7; 8 bases map to TRBD2. V shed 3 bases and J 3 bases; nucleotides not matched to a gene: 7. The V gene's germline CDR1 is SGHAT and CDR2 FQNNGV. The CDR3 sequence is 15 residues long.

V is TRBV5-4 and J is TRBJ2-1, with TRBD2 matching 9 bases. J lost 6 bases, V lost 3 bases, and 13 bases had no gene match. The CDR3 has 17 amino acids. Germline-derived CDR1 and CDR2 are SGHNT and YYREEE (reference sequence). The CDR3 bases are TGTGCCAGCAGCTCCCCAGGGGCGATAGCGGGGGCCAATGAGCAGTTCTTC. Residues: CASSSPGAIAGANEQFF. The complete variable domain, with remaining parts taken from reference TRBV5-4 and TRBJ2-1, reads ETGVTQSPTHLIKTRGQQVTLRCSSQSGHNTVSWYQQALGQGPQFIFQYYREEENGRGNFPPRFSGLQFPNYSSELNVNALELDDSALYLCASSSPGAIAGANEQFFGPGTRLTVL.

The chain is built from TRBV7-8 and TRBJ1-4; 8 nucleotides align to TRBD1. The CDR3 has 15 residues. V was clipped by 4 bases and J by 7 bases; unmatched bases: 8. Germline lookup yields CDR1 SGHVS and CDR2 FQNEAQ. In DNA form, the CDR3 reads TGTGCCAGCAGCTCCTTGACAGGGGAGGGTGAAAAACTGTTTTTT. Translated: CASSSLTGEGEKLFF.

V usage is TRBV6-1 and J usage is TRBJ2-1; a weak D match, TRBD1 (5 bases). Germline V CDR1 and CDR2: MNHNS, SASEGT. This CDR3 spans 16 amino acids. Between the trimmed V and J ends, which lost 4 bases and 4 bases, there was a span of 17 bases. For the CDR3, the DNA is TGTGCCAGCAGTGGGCTGGGTCAGGGAATGTACAATGAGCAGTTCTTC. Its translation: CASSGLGQGMYNEQFF.

V is TRBV6-4 and J is TRBJ2-3; D remains unclear. Trimming stripped 5 bases from V and 2 bases from J, with 8 bases between. This CDR3 is 13 amino acids long. Germline V gene data show CDR1 as MRHNA and CDR2 as SNTAGT. Here the CDR3 DNA reads TGTGCCAGCAGTACGGCGGACACAGATACGCAGTATTTT. Encoded protein: CASSTADTDTQYF.

The chain uses TRBV7-6 and TRBJ2-1; TRBD2 matches 11 bases. The CDR3 runs 14 residues. J gave up 8 bases and V 5 bases, and 5 bases lay outside the gene matches. Germline loops: CDR1 SGHVS, CDR2 FNYEAQ. CDR3 nucleotides: TGTGCCAGCAGCGATAGCGGGGGGGCCGATGAGCAGTTCTTC. It encodes CASSDSGGADEQFF.